These T cell receptor beta chains were read from a single sample in a study of CD8 T cells in Susac syndrome. TCRdb analysed the immunoSEQ multiplex PCR reads with MiXCR anew, one entry per CDR3 protein. Among some 130,000 distinct CDR3 sequences, approximately 79% were seen once, and the ten largest hold approximately 0.51%. Sequenced sample: CD8+ T cells from PBMCs. The source is a human donor with multiple sclerosis. The CDR3 runs from the conserved cysteine through the conserved F or W. The order of the fields is V gene, D gene, clone size, J gene, CDR3 protein, CDR3 DNA. The D gene is left open where the match is weak. Only part of the rows carry a size: once, few, many, or a class if the clone is expanded.

V gene: TRBV29-1
D gene: .
clone size: .
J gene: TRBJ2-7
CDR3 protein: CSVETRQTYEQYF
CDR3 DNA: TGCAGCGTTGAGACGAGACAGACTTACGAGCAGTACTTC

V gene: TRBV3-1
D gene: TRBD1
clone size: .
J gene: TRBJ2-7
CDR3 protein: CASSPDRESYYEQYF
CDR3 DNA: TGTGCCAGCAGTCCTGACAGGGAGAGTTACTACGAGCAGTACTTC

V gene: TRBV18
D gene: .
clone size: .
J gene: TRBJ2-7
CDR3 protein: CASFELGGNYEQYF
CDR3 DNA: TGTGCCAGCTTCGAACTCGGGGGTAACTACGAGCAGTACTTC

V gene: TRBV28
D gene: .
clone size: .
J gene: TRBJ2-2
CDR3 protein: CASSLGLAGELFF
CDR3 DNA: TGTGCCAGCAGTTTGGGGCTTGCCGGGGAGCTGTTTTTT

V gene: TRBV12-3/TRBV12-4
D gene: .
clone size: .
J gene: TRBJ1-5
CDR3 protein: CASSSGGMGYSNQPQHF
CDR3 DNA: TGTGCCAGCAGTTCGGGAGGGATGGGCTATAGCAATCAGCCCCAGCATTTT

V gene: TRBV27
D gene: .
clone size: .
J gene: TRBJ1-6
CDR3 protein: CASSLQGWNSPLHF
CDR3 DNA: TGTGCCAGCAGTTTACAGGGGTGGAATTCACCCCTCCACTTT

V gene: TRBV29-1
D gene: .
clone size: .
J gene: TRBJ2-7
CDR3 protein: CSVDEGHEQYF
CDR3 DNA: TGCAGCGTTGACGAAGGGCACGAGCAGTACTTC

V gene: TRBV19
D gene: .
clone size: .
J gene: TRBJ2-2
CDR3 protein: CASSLGVLDTGELFF
CDR3 DNA: TGTGCCAGTAGTCTGGGGGTTTTGGACACCGGGGAGCTGTTTTTT

V gene: TRBV2
D gene: .
clone size: few
J gene: TRBJ1-1
CDR3 protein: CASTEAFF
CDR3 DNA: TGTGCCAGCACTGAAGCTTTCTTT

V gene: TRBV5-6
D gene: .
clone size: .
J gene: TRBJ2-1
CDR3 protein: CASSQTSNEQFF
CDR3 DNA: TGTGCCAGCAGCCAGACTAGCAATGAGCAGTTCTTC

V gene: TRBV19
D gene: .
clone size: .
J gene: TRBJ1-1
CDR3 protein: CASTISGTEAFF
CDR3 DNA: TGTGCCAGTACTATCTCGGGGACTGAAGCTTTCTTT

V gene: TRBV19
D gene: TRBD1
clone size: .
J gene: TRBJ2-7
CDR3 protein: CASSLPRDRGTYEQYF
CDR3 DNA: TGTGCCAGTAGTCTCCCCCGGGACAGGGGCACCTACGAGCAGTACTTC

V gene: TRBV7-7
D gene: .
clone size: .
J gene: TRBJ2-1
CDR3 protein: CASSLGAGNGEQFF
CDR3 DNA: TGTGCTAGCAGCTTAGGGGCAGGGAATGGTGAGCAGTTCTTC

V gene: TRBV7-9
D gene: .
clone size: .
J gene: TRBJ2-7
CDR3 protein: CASSSTRESSYEQYF
CDR3 DNA: TGTGCCAGCAGCTCGACTCGTGAAAGCTCCTACGAGCAGTACTTC

V gene: TRBV29-1
D gene: .
clone size: .
J gene: TRBJ1-1
CDR3 protein: CSVEVGGTEAFF
CDR3 DNA: TGCAGCGTTGAGGTAGGCGGCACTGAAGCTTTCTTT

V gene: TRBV7-2
D gene: .
clone size: .
J gene: TRBJ1-3
CDR3 protein: CASESGNGNTIYF
CDR3 DNA: TGTGCCAGCGAGTCGGGGAATGGAAACACCATATATTTT

V gene: TRBV4-1
D gene: .
clone size: .
J gene: TRBJ1-5
CDR3 protein: CASSPDSGISQPQHF
CDR3 DNA: TGCGCCAGCAGCCCGGACAGCGGAATCAGTCAGCCCCAGCATTTT

V gene: TRBV19
D gene: .
clone size: few
J gene: TRBJ2-1
CDR3 protein: CASSSGRYNEQFF
CDR3 DNA: TGTGCCAGTAGTTCCGGGAGATACAATGAGCAGTTCTTC

V gene: TRBV16
D gene: .
clone size: .
J gene: TRBJ1-1
CDR3 protein: CASSPDRITEAFF
CDR3 DNA: TGTGCCAGCAGCCCCGACCGAATCACTGAAGCTTTCTTT

V gene: TRBV29-1
D gene: .
clone size: .
J gene: TRBJ1-1
CDR3 protein: CSVEDEGLGTEAFF
CDR3 DNA: TGCAGCGTTGAAGACGAAGGCTTGGGCACTGAAGCTTTCTTT

V gene: TRBV5-5
D gene: .
clone size: .
J gene: TRBJ2-5
CDR3 protein: CASSFGGFQETQYF
CDR3 DNA: TGTGCCAGCAGCTTCGGGGGCTTCCAAGAGACCCAGTACTTC

V gene: TRBV4-1
D gene: .
clone size: once
J gene: TRBJ1-2
CDR3 protein: CASSRLYQNRKTYGYTF
CDR3 DNA: TGCGCCAGCAGCAGGTTGTACCAGAACCGAAAGACCTATGGCTACACCTTC

V gene: TRBV4-1
D gene: .
clone size: .
J gene: TRBJ1-1
CDR3 protein: CASSLTMDSAIAFF
CDR3 DNA: TGCGCCAGCAGCCTCACCATGGATAGCGCGATAGCTTTCTTT

V gene: TRBV4-1
D gene: .
clone size: few
J gene: TRBJ1-5
CDR3 protein: CASSQDKWNQPQHF
CDR3 DNA: TGCGCCAGCAGCCAAGATAAGTGGAATCAGCCCCAGCATTTT

V gene: TRBV7-8
D gene: TRBD2
clone size: once
J gene: TRBJ2-1
CDR3 protein: CASSLRWLAGVGSSYNEQFF
CDR3 DNA: TGTGCCAGCAGCTTACGGTGGCTAGCGGGAGTAGGGAGCTCCTACAATGAGCAGTTCTTC

V gene: TRBV4-2
D gene: .
clone size: .
J gene: TRBJ2-4
CDR3 protein: CASSQGFLGDNIQYF
CDR3 DNA: TGTGCCAGCAGCCAAGGCTTCCTAGGGGATAACATTCAGTACTTC

V gene: TRBV30
D gene: TRBD2
clone size: .
J gene: TRBJ2-3
CDR3 protein: CAWSLAGASDTQYF
CDR3 DNA: TGTGCCTGGAGTCTAGCGGGGGCCTCAGATACGCAGTATTTT

V gene: TRBV7-9
D gene: .
clone size: .
J gene: TRBJ1-1
CDR3 protein: CASSNPAEFTEAFF
CDR3 DNA: TGTGCCAGCAGCAACCCTGCGGAGTTCACTGAAGCTTTCTTT

V gene: TRBV28
D gene: .
clone size: .
J gene: TRBJ1-5
CDR3 protein: CASSLVGSYSNQPQHF
CDR3 DNA: TGTGCCAGCAGTTTGGTAGGGTCATATAGCAATCAGCCCCAGCATTTT

V gene: TRBV25-1
D gene: .
clone size: .
J gene: TRBJ1-6
CDR3 protein: CASSEGPGSFLSSYNSPLHF
CDR3 DNA: TGTGCCAGCAGTGAAGGTCCAGGCTCATTCCTTAGCTCCTATAATTCACCCCTCCACTTT

V gene: TRBV5-4
D gene: TRBD1
clone size: .
J gene: TRBJ1-2
CDR3 protein: CASTRGIPPGQGANGYTF
CDR3 DNA: TGTGCCAGCACCAGGGGGATTCCGCCGGGACAGGGGGCGAATGGCTACACCTTC

V gene: TRBV28
D gene: .
clone size: .
J gene: TRBJ1-5
CDR3 protein: CASSGAFQPQHF
CDR3 DNA: TGTGCCAGCAGTGGGGCGTTTCAGCCCCAGCATTTT

V gene: TRBV7-9
D gene: .
clone size: .
J gene: TRBJ1-1
CDR3 protein: CASSPTVGKFEAFF
CDR3 DNA: TGTGCCAGCAGCCCCACCGTGGGGAAATTTGAAGCTTTCTTT